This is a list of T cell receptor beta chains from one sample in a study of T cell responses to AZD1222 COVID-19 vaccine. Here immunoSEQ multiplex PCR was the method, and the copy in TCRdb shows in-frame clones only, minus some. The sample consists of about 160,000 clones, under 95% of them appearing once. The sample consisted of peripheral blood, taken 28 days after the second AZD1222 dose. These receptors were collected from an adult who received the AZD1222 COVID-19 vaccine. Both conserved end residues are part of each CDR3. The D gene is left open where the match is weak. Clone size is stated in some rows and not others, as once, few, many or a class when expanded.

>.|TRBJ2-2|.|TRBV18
CASSQGTPTGELFF
TGTGCCAGCTCACAAGGCACCCCGACCGGGGAGCTGTTTTTT
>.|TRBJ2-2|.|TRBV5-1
CASSLSDSAGELFF
TGCGCCAGCAGCTTATCTGACTCAGCCGGGGAGCTGTTTTTT
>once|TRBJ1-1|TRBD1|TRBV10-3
CAISKGTGGETEAFF
TGTGCCATCAGTAAAGGGACAGGGGGCGAAACTGAAGCTTTCTTT
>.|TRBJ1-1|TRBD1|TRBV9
CASSPDRGHGTEAFF
TGTGCCAGCAGCCCGGACAGGGGCCACGGAACTGAAGCTTTCTTT
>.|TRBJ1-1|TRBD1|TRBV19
CASRGQGGAEAFF
TGTGCCAGTAGGGGACAGGGAGGGGCTGAAGCTTTCTTT
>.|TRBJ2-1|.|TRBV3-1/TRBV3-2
CASSQFLFNEQFF
TGTGCCAGCAGCCAGTTCCTTTTTAATGAGCAGTTCTTC
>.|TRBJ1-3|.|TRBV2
CASSEARQSSGNTIYF
TGTGCCAGCAGTGAAGCGCGCCAGAGCTCTGGAAACACCATATATTTT
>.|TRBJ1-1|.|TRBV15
CATSRDLEGNTEAFF
TGTGCCACCAGCAGAGATTTGGAGGGGAACACTGAAGCTTTCTTT
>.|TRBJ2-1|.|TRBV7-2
CASSSRRGLDNEQFF
TGTGCCAGCAGTTCTAGACGGGGGCTGGACAATGAGCAGTTCTTC
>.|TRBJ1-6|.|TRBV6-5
CASGDLVQGRSPLHF
TGTGCCAGCGGGGACCTAGTTCAGGGGAGATCACCCCTCCACTTT
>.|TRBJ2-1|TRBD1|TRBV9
CASSVVPSGTGGDEQFF
TGTGCCAGCAGCGTAGTTCCCTCCGGGACAGGGGGTGATGAGCAGTTCTTC
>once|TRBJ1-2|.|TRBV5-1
CASSFEGADYGYTF
TGCGCCAGCAGCTTCGAAGGTGCCGACTATGGCTACACCTTC
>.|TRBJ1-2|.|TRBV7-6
CASSLGGNYGYTF
TGTGCCAGCAGCTTAGGGGGGAACTATGGCTACACCTTC
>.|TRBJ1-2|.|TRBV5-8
CASSLEYSGINYGYTF
TGTGCCAGCAGCTTGGAGTATTCAGGGATCAACTATGGCTACACCTTC
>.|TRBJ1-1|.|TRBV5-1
CASSLTYGETEAFF
TGCGCCAGCAGCTTGACTTACGGGGAGACTGAAGCTTTCTTT
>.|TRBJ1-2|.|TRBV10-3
CAISHREGDYGYTF
TGTGCCATCAGCCACAGGGAGGGTGACTATGGCTACACCTTC
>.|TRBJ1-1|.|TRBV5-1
CASSSTGGLNTEAFF
TGCGCCAGCAGCTCCACTGGAGGACTGAACACTGAAGCTTTCTTT
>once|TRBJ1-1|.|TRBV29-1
CSVGGRLNTEAFF
TGCAGCGTTGGAGGACGGCTGAACACTGAAGCTTTCTTT
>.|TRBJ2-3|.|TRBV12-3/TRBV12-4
CASSLVKTDTQYF
TGTGCCAGCAGTTTAGTGAAGACAGATACGCAGTATTTT
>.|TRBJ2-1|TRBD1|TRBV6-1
CASSEGGTGLYEQFF
TGTGCCAGCAGTGAAGGTGGGACAGGTCTATATGAGCAGTTCTTC
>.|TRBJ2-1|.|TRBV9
CASSGALYNEQFF
TGTGCCAGCAGCGGGGCGCTGTACAATGAGCAGTTCTTC
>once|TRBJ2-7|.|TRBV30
CAWSSYRSAYEQYF
TGTGCCTGGAGTAGTTACAGGTCGGCCTACGAGCAGTACTTC
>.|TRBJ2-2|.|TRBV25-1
CASSELAGELFF
TGTGCCAGCAGTGAATTGGCCGGGGAGCTGTTTTTT
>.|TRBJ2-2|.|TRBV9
CASSTQGHGSTGELFF
TGTGCCAGCAGCACGCAGGGGCATGGAAGCACCGGGGAGCTGTTTTTT
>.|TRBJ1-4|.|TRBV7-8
CASSGTFKTPNEKLFF
TGTGCCAGCAGCGGGACTTTTAAAACCCCGAATGAAAAACTGTTTTTT
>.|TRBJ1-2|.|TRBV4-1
CASSQDRSGYGYTF
TGCGCCAGCAGCCAAGATCGTTCCGGGTATGGCTACACCTTC
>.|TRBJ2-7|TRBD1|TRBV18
CASSPGDSSYEQYF
TGTGCCAGCTCACCCGGGGACAGTTCCTACGAGCAGTACTTC
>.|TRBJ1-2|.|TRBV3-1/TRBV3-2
CASSQGVAGYTF
TGTGCCAGCAGCCAAGGGGTAGCTGGCTACACCTTC
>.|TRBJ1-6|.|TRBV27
CASQPTGHIYNSPLHF
TGTGCCAGCCAACCAACGGGACACATCTATAATTCACCCCTCCACTTT
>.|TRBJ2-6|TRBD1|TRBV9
CASSAGTGASGANVLTF
TGTGCCAGCAGCGCAGGGACAGGGGCCTCTGGGGCCAACGTCCTGACTTTC
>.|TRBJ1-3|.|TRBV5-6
CASRSTLSGNTIYF
TGTGCCAGCAGATCGACACTCTCTGGAAACACCATATATTTT
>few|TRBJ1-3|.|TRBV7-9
CASSSMGLNTIYF
TGTGCCAGCAGCTCCATGGGTCTAAACACCATATATTTT
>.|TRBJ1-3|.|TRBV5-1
CASSSGRIIGNTIYF
TGCGCCAGCAGCTCTGGCAGAATTATTGGAAACACCATATATTTT
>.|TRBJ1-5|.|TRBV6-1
CASSEAGGTQPQHF
TGTGCCAGCAGTGAAGCGGGGGGGACTCAGCCCCAGCATTTT
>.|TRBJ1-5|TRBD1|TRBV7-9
CASSLGGGRGNQPQHF
TGTGCCAGCAGCTTGGGAGGGGGCAGGGGTAATCAGCCCCAGCATTTT
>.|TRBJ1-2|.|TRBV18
CASPTSEYGYTF
TGTGCCAGCCCGACCTCCGAGTACGGCTACACCTTC
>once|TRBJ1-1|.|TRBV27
CASSLSSFGGRAFF
TGTGCCAGCAGTCTCTCCTCCTTTGGGGGGAGGGCTTTCTTT
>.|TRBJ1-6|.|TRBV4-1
CASSQEWRAPGYNSPLHF
TGCGCCAGCAGCCAAGAATGGAGGGCGCCGGGTTATAATTCACCCCTCCACTTT
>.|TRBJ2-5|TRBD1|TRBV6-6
CASSWTGQETQYF
TGTGCCAGCAGTTGGACAGGACAAGAGACCCAGTACTTC
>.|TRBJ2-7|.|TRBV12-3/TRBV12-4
CASSLGPGDEQYF
TGTGCCAGCAGTCTCGGGCCGGGGGACGAGCAGTACTTC
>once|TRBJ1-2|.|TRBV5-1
CASSPSSGRYGYTF
TGCGCCAGCAGCCCCTCCTCAGGGAGGTATGGCTACACCTTC
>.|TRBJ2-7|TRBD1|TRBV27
CASSSPGQGRYEQYF
TGTGCCAGCAGTTCCCCGGGACAGGGGCGCTACGAGCAGTACTTC
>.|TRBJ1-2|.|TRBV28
CASSPWGVLYGYTF
TGTGCCAGCAGCCCCTGGGGGGTCCTCTATGGCTACACCTTC
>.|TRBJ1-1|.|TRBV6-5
CASSYSNRNTEAFF
TGTGCCAGCAGTTACTCGAACAGGAACACTGAAGCTTTCTTT
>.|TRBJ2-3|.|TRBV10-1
CASSDGGRPDTQYF
TGCGCCAGCAGTGACGGGGGGCGCCCAGATACGCAGTATTTT
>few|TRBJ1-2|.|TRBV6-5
CASGSDLLGHSGYTF
TGTGCCAGCGGGTCGGACCTCCTAGGGCATTCTGGCTACACCTTC
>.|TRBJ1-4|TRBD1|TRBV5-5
CASSSTGTGGEKLFF
TGTGCCAGCAGCTCCACCGGGACAGGGGGTGAAAAACTGTTTTTT
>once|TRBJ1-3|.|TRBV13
CASSAYSSGNTIYF
TGTGCCAGCAGCGCCTATAGCTCTGGAAACACCATATATTTT
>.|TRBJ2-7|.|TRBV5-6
CASSQIGPRPHEQYF
TGTGCCAGCAGCCAAATCGGGCCTAGGCCCCACGAGCAGTACTTC
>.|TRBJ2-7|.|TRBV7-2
CASSSNRLSYEQYF
TGTGCCAGCAGCTCAAACAGGCTATCCTACGAGCAGTACTTC
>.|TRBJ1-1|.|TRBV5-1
CASSLMWEGTEAFF
TGCGCCAGCAGCTTGATGTGGGAGGGCACTGAAGCTTTCTTT
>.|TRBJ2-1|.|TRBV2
CASSDGRGSYNEQFF
TGTGCCAGCAGTGACGGGCGGGGTAGCTACAATGAGCAGTTCTTC
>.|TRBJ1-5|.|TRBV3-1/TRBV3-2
CASSSDRFSNQPQHF
TGTGCCAGCAGTTCCGACAGATTTAGCAATCAGCCCCAGCATTTT
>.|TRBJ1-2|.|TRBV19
CASSIGAGDSNGYTF
TGTGCCAGTAGTATAGGGGCCGGAGACAGCAATGGCTACACCTTC
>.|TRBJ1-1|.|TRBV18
CASSPRVGEAFF
TGTGCCAGCTCACCTCGGGTCGGGGAAGCTTTCTTT
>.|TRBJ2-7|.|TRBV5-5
CASRLSYEQYF
TGTGCCAGCAGGCTATCCTACGAGCAGTACTTC
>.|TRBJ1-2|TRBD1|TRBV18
CASSPERTGIYGYTF
TGTGCCAGCTCACCGGAAAGGACAGGTATCTATGGCTACACCTTC
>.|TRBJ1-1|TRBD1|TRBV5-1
CASSLRDRGYDTEAFF
TGCGCCAGCAGCTTACGGGACAGGGGGTATGACACTGAAGCTTTCTTT
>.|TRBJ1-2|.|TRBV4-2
CASSQNSVVVSGYTF
TGTGCCAGCAGCCAAAACTCGGTAGTGGTGTCTGGCTACACCTTC
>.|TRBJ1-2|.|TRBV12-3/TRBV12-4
CASSALNYGYTF
TGTGCCAGCAGTGCCCTTAACTATGGCTACACCTTC